Listed below are T cell receptor beta chains from one sample, sequenced in a study of cytomegalovirus exposure and HLA in healthy donors. Profiled with immunoSEQ multiplex PCR; TCRdb holds only in-frame clones, not every one. The sample includes 150,000 to 200,000 clones, less than 90% of them seen just once. Sequenced sample: PBMCs. Receptors originate from a woman in her late teens or twenties in good health and CMV-seronegative. Both conserved end residues are part of each CDR3. A D gene is named only where the DNA matches it firmly. A clone size is listed for some rows: how often the clone was seen (once, few, many), or a class if it is expanded.

J gene,D gene,V gene,clone size,CDR3 DNA,CDR3 protein
TRBJ2-5,.,TRBV30,.,TGTGCCTGGATAGCGCTAGGATCTCAAGAGACCCAGTACTTC,CAWIALGSQETQYF
TRBJ2-5,TRBD1,TRBV28,.,TGTGCCATTTCACAGGGGCGGGAAGAGACCCAGTACTTC,CAISQGREETQYF
TRBJ1-2,TRBD1,TRBV4-1,.,TGCGCCAGCAGCCAAGAAGAAGAGGAGGGGGCGAACAATGGCTACACCTTC,CASSQEEEEGANNGYTF
TRBJ2-7,.,TRBV6-5,.,TGTGCCAGCAGTGTTTACAGGGAATCCTACGAGCAGTACTTC,CASSVYRESYEQYF
TRBJ2-1,.,TRBV7-9,.,TGTGCCAGCAGCTACTTCCATGAGCAGTTCTTC,CASSYFHEQFF
TRBJ1-1,.,TRBV7-2,.,TGTGCCAGCAGCTTAGCGAGGAACACTGAAGCTTTCTTT,CASSLARNTEAFF
TRBJ2-7,TRBD1,TRBV6-1,.,TGTGCCAGCAACCAGGACAGGGGGTCCTACGAGCAGTACTTC,CASNQDRGSYEQYF
TRBJ2-7,.,TRBV28,.,TGTGCCAGCAGTTTGGTCGGAGAATCCTACGAGCAGTACTTC,CASSLVGESYEQYF
TRBJ2-7,.,TRBV15,.,TGTGCCACCAGCAGAGATACTTACTACGAGCAGTACTTC,CATSRDTYYEQYF
TRBJ2-2,.,TRBV2,.,TGTGCCAGCAGTGATTACAGGAACACCGGGGAGCTGTTTTTT,CASSDYRNTGELFF
TRBJ2-7,.,TRBV4-1,.,TGCGCCAGCAGCCAAGACGGCGGGTGGCGGTACGAGCAGTACTTC,CASSQDGGWRYEQYF
TRBJ2-4,.,TRBV5-1,few,TGCGCCAGCTCCGACAGGTTCGGCATTCAGTACTTC,CASSDRFGIQYF
TRBJ1-1,TRBD1,TRBV5-4,.,TGTGCCAGCAGAACGGACAGGGGAACTGAAGCTTTCTTT,CASRTDRGTEAFF
TRBJ2-6,.,TRBV25-1,.,TGTGCCAGCAGTGAGATCGGGGGTGCTGGGGCCAACGTCCTGACTTTC,CASSEIGGAGANVLTF
TRBJ2-5,TRBD1,TRBV19,.,TGTGCCAGTAGTCCAGCGCCGGACAGGGAGTCCCGAAAGGAGACCCAGTACTTC,CASSPAPDRESRKETQYF
TRBJ2-2,TRBD2,TRBV10-3,.,TGTGCCATCAGTGAACTAGCGGTGGGGGGGGAGCTGTTTTTT,CAISELAVGGELFF
TRBJ2-5,.,TRBV5-1,.,TGCGCCAGCAGCTTCGCGGGTCTTCCCCAAGAGACCCAGTACTTC,CASSFAGLPQETQYF
TRBJ2-2,TRBD2,TRBV4-1,.,TGCGCCAGCAGCCAAGACCCGGGGGGGGCCACCGGGGAGCTGTTTTTT,CASSQDPGGATGELFF
TRBJ2-7,TRBD1,TRBV19,.,TGTGCCAGTAGTCTCACAGGGGTAGGGTACGAGCAGTACTTC,CASSLTGVGYEQYF
TRBJ1-1,.,TRBV5-1,.,TGCGCCAGCAGCCCCGGGGTAGGGACAAACACTGAAGCTTTCTTT,CASSPGVGTNTEAFF